The present T cell receptor beta chain was sequenced within a study of shared clonotypes between healthy human individuals. Study-level information: A donor's plate count was three for CD4 naive and three for CD4 memory; CD8 naive had two and CD8 memory one.

The germline gives CDR1 SQVTM, CDR2 ANQGSEA. There are 12 residues in the CDR3. V lost 4 bases, J lost 2 bases, and 8 bases lay in between. Researchers divided each subset's genomic DNA evenly across several immunoSEQ plates. Profiling relied on immunoSEQ multiplex PCR, and the TCRdb table lists in-frame clones only, not all of them. The table includes 1,100,000 or so clones, 75% to 80% detected once. Turning to this clone: The same CDR3 can be traced to other DNA sequences in this sample.

The chain carries TRBV29-1 and TRBJ1-2; D is unresolved. This TCR came from a man aged 18 to 29 in good health. Some clones in this sample may be carry-over from other donors' samples. Input material: memory CD4+ T cells from PBMCs. Subset here: CD45RA-negative fraction. The CDR3 bases are TGCAGCGTTGGGGCAGGAAACTATGGCTACACCTTC. It yields the protein CSVGAGNYGYTF.